The clone carrying this TCR beta chain was picked up many times. This entry comes from a study of T cells in Graves' hyperthyroidism and ophthalmopathy. RNA transcripts were the template for amplifying TCR beta CDR3 regions. Primed by the HTBI set, a first-round RT-PCR was run on the TCR CDR3. From the multiplex PCR reads, TCRdb called clonotypes with MiXCR, one entry per CDR3 protein. The sample shows approximately 620,000 distinct CDR3 sequences, around 15% of them seen only once. CDR1 SGHTA and CDR2 FQGNSA come from the germline V gene. V was trimmed by 5 bases and J by 9 bases, leaving 17 bases between them. The CDR3 has 14 amino acids.

The V call is TRBV7-2, the J call TRBJ2-1, with D possibly matching TRBD2 (5 bases). The clonotype comes from a woman aged 40 to 55 with Graves' ophthalmopathy. The sequencing input was blood. CDR3 DNA: TGTGCCAGCAGCCCGAGCGGCTCTGTCGGTGAGCAGTTCTTC. Translated: CASSPSGSVGEQFF.